This T cell receptor beta chain was recovered during a study of shared clonotypes between healthy human individuals. CD45RO-negative cells were positively selected for CCR7, leaving out terminally differentiated effector memory CD45RA+ cells. There are 15 residues in the CDR3. J lost 8 bases, V lost 4 bases, and 11 bases had no gene match. Germline values: CDR1 GTSNPN, CDR2 SVGIG (reference sequence). TCRdb keeps only in-frame clones here, not all; method: immunoSEQ multiplex PCR. The table includes about 2 million clones, over 85% detected once. This clone has only one observation. The chain joins TRBV30 to TRBJ1-6, with 7 bases identical to TRBD1. The sequence was collected from a man between 18 and 29 years old in good health. Material: naive CD8+ T cells sorted from blood. The CDR3: CAWTLGEGAYSPLHF. DNA of the CDR3: TGTGCCTGGACCCTCGGCGAGGGGGCGTATTCACCCCTCCACTTT.